This TCR beta chain stems from a study of CD8+ T cells in alopecia areata. In the study overall: Tofacitinib administration to treated patients was oral, at 5 to 10 mg twice daily. The share of scalp area affected provided the severity score for treated patients.

Noted treatment: oral pan-JAK inhibitor, 5-10 mg twice daily. Lesional scalp punch biopsies and peripheral blood were collected from alopecia areata patients. Extracted RNA was reverse transcribed into cDNA, the sequencing template. The repertoire was sequenced with immunoSEQ multiplex PCR; TCRdb's copy has only in-frame clones and lacks some. The profile shows some 150,000 clones, nearly 55% of them singletons. The V end was cut by 0 bases, the J end by 5 bases, with 16 bases between. Germline CDR1 reads GTSNPN; CDR2 reads SVGIG (reference sequence). There are 15 residues in the CDR3. Here the sequenced sample was CD8+ T cells sorted from blood, taken at week 4, from a patient treated with tofacitinib. The sequence was collected from a human donor with alopecia areata. This chain uses TRBV30 with TRBJ2-5; the D is unclear. The CDR3 is CAWSVAQVPVETQYF. CDR3 in DNA: TGTGCCTGGAGTGTAGCCCAAGTGCCAGTTGAGACCCAGTACTTC.